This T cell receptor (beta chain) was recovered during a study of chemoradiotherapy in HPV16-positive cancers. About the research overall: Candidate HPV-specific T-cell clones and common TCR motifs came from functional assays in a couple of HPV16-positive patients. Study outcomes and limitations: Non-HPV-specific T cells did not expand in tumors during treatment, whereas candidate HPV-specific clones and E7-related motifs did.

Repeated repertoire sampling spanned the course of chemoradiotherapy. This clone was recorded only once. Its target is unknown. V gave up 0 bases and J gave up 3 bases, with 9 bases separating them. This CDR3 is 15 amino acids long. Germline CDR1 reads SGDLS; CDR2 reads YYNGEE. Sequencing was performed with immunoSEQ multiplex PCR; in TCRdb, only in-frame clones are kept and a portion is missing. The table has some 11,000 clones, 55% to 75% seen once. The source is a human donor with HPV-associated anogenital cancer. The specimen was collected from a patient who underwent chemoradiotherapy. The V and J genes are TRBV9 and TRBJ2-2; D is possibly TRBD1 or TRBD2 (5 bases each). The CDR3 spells CASSVDGTDTGELFF. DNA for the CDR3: TGTGCCAGCAGCGTAGATGGGACGGACACCGGGGAGCTGTTTTTT. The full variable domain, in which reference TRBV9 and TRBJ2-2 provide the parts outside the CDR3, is DSGVTQTPKHLITATGQRVTLRCSPRSGDLSVYWYQQSLDQGLQFLIQYYNGEERAKGNILERFSAQQFPDLHSELNLSSLELGDSALYFCASSVDGTDTGELFFGEGSRLTVL.